The 23 T cell receptor beta chains presented below share a single source sample, sequenced in a study of prognosis after radiotherapy for stage I lung cancer. Two-round multiplex PCR on genomic DNA was the method by which TCR beta CDR3 was amplified. The authors ran first-round PCR with primers specific to each TRBV and TRBJ gene. TCRdb reanalysed the multiplex PCR reads using MiXCR and keeps one entry per CDR3 protein. This table has about 35,000 distinct CDR3 sequences, 30% to 35% appearing once. Sequenced material: PBMCs, taken before or after stereotactic body radiation therapy (not recorded which). These receptors were collected from a donor at least 50 years old with non-small cell lung cancer.

Turning to this clonotype: Since a far larger clone is one base different, this is likely a read error. CDR3 residues: CASSCGGPTDTQYF. CDR3 in DNA: TGTGCCAGCAGTTGTGGGGGTCCCACAGATACGCAGTATTTT. The chain is built from TRBV6-9 and TRBJ2-3, with D possibly called TRBD1 or TRBD2 (5 bases each). Germline CDR1 MNHGY, CDR2 SVAAGI. The CDR3 consists of 14 residues. Trimming left V 4 bases short and J 2 bases short, with 10 bases between.

This clonotype has at least ten counts. V gene TRBV12-3 or TRBV12-4 combines with J gene TRBJ2-6; D may be TRBD1 (5 bases). This CDR3 is built from 16 residues. V lost 2 bases, J lost 3 bases, and 11 bases lay in between. CDR3 residues: CASSLLGPSGANVLTF. The CDR3 coding sequence is TGTGCCAGCAGTTTATTGGGGCCCAGTGGGGCCAACGTCCTGACTTTC.

Note on this clonotype: A much larger clone differs from this one at a single base, so this may be a read error. The chain joins TRBV3-1 to TRBJ2-2; D is possibly TRBD1 or TRBD2 (5 bases each). The CDR3 length is 16 residues. Germline V gene lookup returns CDR1 LGHDT and CDR2 YNNKEL (reference sequence). The chain's CDR3 is CVSSQRGAWNTGELFF. The CDR3 bases are TGTGTCAGCAGCCAACGAGGGGCTTGGAACACCGGGGAGCTGTTTTTT.

Many counts were recorded for this clonotype. The chain couples TRBV18 to TRBJ1-5, with TRBD1 as a possible D gene (5 bases). Germline values: CDR1 KGHSH, CDR2 LQKENI. V dropped 3 bases and J dropped 7 bases, with 10 bases sitting between them. The CDR3 extends over 13 amino acids. For the CDR3, the DNA is TGTGCCAGCTCACCGGAGGGACGCCAGCCCCAGCATTTT. Protein product: CASSPEGRQPQHF. The full variable domain, completed using reference TRBV18 and TRBJ1-5, is NAGVMQNPRHLVRRRGQEARLRCSPMKGHSHVYWYRQLPEEGLKFMVYLQKENIIDESGMPKERFSAEFPKEGPSILRIQQVVRGDSAAYFCASSPEGRQPQHFGDGTRLSIL.

This clonotype ranks as medium-sized (0.01 to 0.1%). The chain joins TRBV20-1 to TRBJ2-1, with 12 bases that match TRBD2. Germline-derived CDR1 and CDR2 are DFQATT and SNEGSKA (reference sequence). The CDR3 totals 14 residues. V dropped 4 bases and J dropped 9; count of bases not matched to a gene: 7. CDR3: CSAMGLAGLSEQFF. CDR3 coding DNA: TGCAGTGCTATGGGACTAGCGGGTTTAAGTGAGCAGTTCTTC.

This clonotype was found many times. This chain joins TRBV6-2 or TRBV6-3 and TRBJ2-7, with D perhaps matching TRBD1 (6 bases). The germline gives CDR1 MNHEY, CDR2 SVGEGT. The CDR3 is made up of 13 amino acids. Trimming stripped 8 bases from V and 8 bases from J, with 19 bases between. As DNA, the CDR3 is TGTGCCAGCGGGCCCCTTGAGGGGACAAAGCAGTACTTC. This codes for CASGPLEGTKQYF.

This clonotype was seen repeatedly, ten times or more. The genes are TRBV2 and TRBJ1-2; D remains unclear. The CDR3 is 14 amino acids. The germline CDR1 and CDR2 sequences are SNHLY and FYNNEI. The germline V and J ends were trimmed by 5 bases and 3 bases, with 13 bases remaining between them. This CDR3 is CASSLTQTHYGYTF. In DNA, the CDR3 is TGTGCCAGCAGTCTGACCCAGACGCACTATGGCTACACCTTC.

With respect to this clonotype: A much larger clone lies a single base off, so this may be a read error. The genes are TRBV10-3 and TRBJ2-7, with TRBD1 matching over 9 bases. Germline lookup yields CDR1 ENHRY and CDR2 SYGVKD. The length of the CDR3 is 15 residues. J gave up 5 bases and V 4 bases, and 9 bases lay outside the gene matches. The CDR3 reads CAISGRQGEEDEQYF. The CDR3 coding sequence is TGTGCCATCAGTGGGAGACAGGGGGAGGAAGACGAGCAGTACTTC.

This clonotype was observed many times. This chain uses TRBV6-2 or TRBV6-3 with TRBJ2-3, with TRBD2 matching over 13 bases. V shed 6 bases and J 5 bases; nucleotides not matched to a gene: 11. Germline CDR1 MNHEY, CDR2 SVGEGT. The CDR3 loop spans 17 amino acids. The CDR3 coding sequence is TGTGCCAGCAGCCCCGATCTCAGGACTAGCGGGAGAGATACGCAGTATTTT. Amino acid sequence: CASSPDLRTSGRDTQYF.

This clonotype has ten or more counts. The junction and the germline gene differ at one end; a read error may be behind it. The V and J genes are TRBV5-1 and TRBJ1-3, with 7 bases matching TRBD1. CDR1 SGHRS and CDR2 YFSETQ come from the germline V gene. This CDR3 comprises 15 residues. CDR3 DNA sequence: TGTGCCAGCAGCCCGGGGACAGTCTCTGGAAACACCATATATTTT. This sequence encodes CASSPGTVSGNTIYF.

The sample holds a few counts of this clonotype. J is TRBJ1-5 and V is TRBV2; 10 positions agree with TRBD1. Germline assignment: CDR1 SNHLY and CDR2 FYNNEI. Unmatched junction bases numbered 2, after V lost 0 bases and J lost 6 bases. CDR3 length: 15 residues. CDR3 nucleotides: TGTGCCAGCAGTGAAGCGGGACAGGGGAGTCAGCCCCAGCATTTT. Encoded protein: CASSEAGQGSQPQHF.

As for this clonotype: Likely a read error: the CDR3 ends without its conserved phenylalanine or tryptophan. V and J are TRBV19 and TRBJ2-7; 8 nucleotides line up with TRBD1. Trimming removed 6 bases from V and 4 bases from J; junction bases left unmatched: 11. The CDR3 consists of 15 residues. Germline lookup yields CDR1 LNHDA and CDR2 SQIVND (reference sequence). In DNA form, the CDR3 reads TGTGCCAGTAGCAACCGCCGGGACAGGTCGTACGAGCAGTACTTA. It codes for CASSNRRDRSYEQYL.

This clonotype turned up a few times. A clone one base away is much larger, so this may be a read error. It is likely a read error, because the conserved phenylalanine at the end of the CDR3 is missing. This sequence joins TRBV19 and TRBJ2-4; TRBD1 matches 7 bases. Germline assignment: CDR1 LNHDA and CDR2 SQIVND (reference sequence). CDR3 length equals 13 residues. The junction had 3 bases not matched to a gene; V was cut back by 6 bases and J by 4 bases. CDR3 sequence reads: CASRRDSKNIQYL. DNA for the CDR3: TGTGCCAGTAGACGGGACAGTAAAAACATTCAGTACCTC.

This clonotype appeared many times. This rearrangement joins TRBV7-2 to TRBJ2-2, with a tentative D call TRBD2 (6 bases). Germline-derived CDR1 and CDR2 are SGHTA and FQGNSA. There are 15 residues in the CDR3. V dropped 2 bases and J dropped 3 bases, with 10 bases sitting between them. CDR3 amino acids: CASSLRRGDTGELFF. The CDR3 region has the DNA TGTGCCAGCAGCTTACGGAGGGGAGACACCGGGGAGCTGTTTTTT.

This clonotype was recorded a few times. A much larger clone lies one base from this, so it may be a read error. The chain carries TRBV6-1 and TRBJ2-6; D may be TRBD1 (6 bases). The CDR3 totals 19 residues. CDR1 is MNHNS and CDR2 is SASEGT in the germline V gene. Trimming shortened V by 5 bases and J by 2 bases, and 22 bases separated the two germline ends. CDR3 sequence (DNA): TGTGCCAGCAGTAGGGGGAATTTACGGACATCACCTGGGGCCAACGTCCTGACTTTC. It translates to CASSRGNLRTSPGANVLTF.

This clonotype was found a few times. It is unclear where the CDR3 begins or ends on the DNA, so no DNA is shown, and the CDR3 is as TCRdb lists it. This rearrangement joins TRBV7-5 to TRBJ2-7; whether TRBD2, the table's D call, matches the DNA was not checked. TRBV7-5 is labeled a pseudogene. The CDR3 length is 20 residues, termini included. The CDR3 protein is CISVPAYSVPGPSASYEQYF.

J is TRBJ2-1 and V is TRBV5-1; tentative D call: TRBD1 (6 bases). The CDR3 is made up of 15 amino acids. V was shortened by 0 bases and J by 0 bases, with 7 bases between the two germline ends. Germline loops: CDR1 SGHRS, CDR2 YFSETQ. CDR3 loop: CASSLAGDSYNEQFF. CDR3 DNA sequence: TGCGCCAGCAGCTTGGCAGGGGACTCCTACAATGAGCAGTTCTTC.

This clonotype was counted ten times or more. The chain combines TRBV7-3 with TRBJ2-7; D call uncertain. CDR3 length: 15 residues. With 0 bases removed from V and 2 bases from J, the gap between germline ends came to 11 bases. CDR1 and CDR2 from the germline V gene are SGHTA and FQGTGA. The CDR3 here is CASSLTSDGTYEQYF. CDR3 nucleotide sequence: TGTGCCAGCAGCTTAACCTCGGACGGTACCTACGAGCAGTACTTC.

The CDR3 here is CASSLGANYEQYF. In DNA, the CDR3 is TGTGCCAGCAGCCTCGGGGCAAACTACGAGCAGTACTTC. The chain recombines TRBV28 with TRBJ2-7; D could derive from TRBD1 or TRBD2 (5 bases each). The CDR3 covers 13 residues. Trimming stripped 6 bases from V and 3 bases from J, with 12 bases between. Germline CDR1 is MDHEN and CDR2 is SYDVKM.

Ten or more counts support this clonotype. A much bigger clone sits one base away, suggesting this may be a read error. The gene calls are TRBV6-1 and TRBJ2-7, with 8 bases that match TRBD1. Unmatched junction bases numbered 14, after V lost 7 bases and J lost 3 bases. The CDR3 extends over 16 amino acids. Germline CDR1 and CDR2: MNHNS and SASEGT. CDR3 amino acids: CASTAPEDRAGYEQYF. CDR3 in DNA: TGTGCCAGCACGGCACCCGAGGACAGGGCCGGCTACGAGCAGTACTTC.

This clonotype was picked up many times. The V gene is TRBV12-3 or TRBV12-4, the J gene TRBJ2-2, with 10 nucleotides matching TRBD2. With 2 bases clipped from V and 5 bases from J, the junction kept 2 bases outside the gene matches. CDR3 length: 15 residues. The CDR3 reads CASSLQLAGTGELFF. The CDR3 bases are TGTGCCAGCAGTTTACAACTAGCGGGGACCGGGGAGCTGTTTTTT.

This clonotype was counted only a few times. V gene TRBV6-1 combines with J gene TRBJ2-7; a weak D match, TRBD1 (6 bases). The germline CDR1 and CDR2 sequences are MNHNS and SASEGT. The CDR3 loop spans 14 amino acids. V was clipped by 4 bases and J by 1 base, with 11 bases between them. The CDR3 is CASSVGGRSYEQYF. CDR3 coding DNA: TGTGCCAGCAGTGTAGGGGGAAGGTCCTACGAGCAGTACTTC.

Ten or more counts support this clonotype. The chain has TRBV19 and TRBJ1-6; 8 bases are a match to TRBD1. J lost 9 bases, V lost 5 bases, and 6 bases had no gene match. CDR3 length: 14 residues. Per germline, CDR1 LNHDA and CDR2 SQIVND (reference sequence). CDR3 DNA sequence: TGTGCCAGTAGTTCCCGGACAGGGTCTTCACCCCTCCACTTT. Translation: CASSSRTGSSPLHF.